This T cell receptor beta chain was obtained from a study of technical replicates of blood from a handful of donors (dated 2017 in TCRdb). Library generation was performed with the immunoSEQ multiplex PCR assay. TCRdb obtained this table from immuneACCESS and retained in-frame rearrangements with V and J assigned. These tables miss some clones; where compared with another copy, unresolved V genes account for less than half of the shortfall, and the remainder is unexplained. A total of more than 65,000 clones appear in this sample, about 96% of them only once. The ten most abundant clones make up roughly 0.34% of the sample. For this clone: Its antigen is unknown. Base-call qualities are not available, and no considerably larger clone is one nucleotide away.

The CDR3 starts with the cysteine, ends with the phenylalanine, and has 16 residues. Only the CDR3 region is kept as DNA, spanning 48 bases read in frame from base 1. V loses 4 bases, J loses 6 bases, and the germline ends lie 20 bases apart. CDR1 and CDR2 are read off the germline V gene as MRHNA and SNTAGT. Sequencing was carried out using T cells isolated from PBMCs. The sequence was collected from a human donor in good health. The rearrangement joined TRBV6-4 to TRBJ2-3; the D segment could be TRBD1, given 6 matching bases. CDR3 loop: CASSAKTGGRLDTQYF. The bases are TGTGCCAGCAGTGCAAAGACAGGCGGCCGTTTGGATACGCAGTATTTT.